Each of the 2 T cell receptor beta chains below was sequenced from the same sample in a study of T cells in localized non-small cell lung cancer. Sequenced by immunoSEQ multiplex PCR; TCRdb stores in-frame clones only, minus some. The sample carries about 35,000 clones, around 92% recorded once. The sample consisted of peripheral blood, taken before any cancer treatment. The receptors stem from a female donor older than 55 with stage I lung adenocarcinoma.

The chain couples TRBV4-1 to TRBJ1-5, with TRBD1 matching over 7 bases. Germline CDR1 reads MGHRA; CDR2 reads YSYEKL. V was clipped by 3 bases and J by 6 bases; unmatched bases: 8. This CDR3 has 15 residues. The CDR3 reads CASSHLQGKAQPQHF. The CDR3 DNA follows: TGCGCCAGCAGCCATTTACAGGGGAAGGCTCAGCCCCAGCATTTT.

The rearrangement joins TRBV7-2 to TRBJ1-1; D ambiguous. The V gene's germline CDR1 is SGHTA and CDR2 FQGNSA. The ends were cut back, 5 bases at V and 1 base at J, with 17 bases in the middle. The CDR3 is 16 residues long. The CDR3 sequence: CASSLTTVAQNTEAFF. The CDR3 nucleotides read TGTGCCAGCAGCCTAACTACAGTGGCGCAGAACACTGAAGCTTTCTTT.